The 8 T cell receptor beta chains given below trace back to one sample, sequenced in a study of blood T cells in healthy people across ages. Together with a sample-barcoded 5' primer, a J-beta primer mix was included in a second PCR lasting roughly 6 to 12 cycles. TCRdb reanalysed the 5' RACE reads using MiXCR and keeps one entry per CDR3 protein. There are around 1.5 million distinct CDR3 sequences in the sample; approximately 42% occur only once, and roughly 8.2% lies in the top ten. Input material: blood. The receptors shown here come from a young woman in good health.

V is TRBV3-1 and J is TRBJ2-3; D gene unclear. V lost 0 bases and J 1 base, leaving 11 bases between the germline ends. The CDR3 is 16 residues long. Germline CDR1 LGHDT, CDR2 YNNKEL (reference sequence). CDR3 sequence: CASSQDGRWGTDTQYF. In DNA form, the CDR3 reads TGTGCCAGCAGCCAAGACGGGCGTTGGGGCACAGATACGCAGTATTTT.

Here the CDR3 DNA reads TGTGCCAGCAGCCACACAGGGGAGGGGACCCAGTACTTC. Translated, it gives CASSHTGEGTQYF. V is TRBV6-6 and J is TRBJ2-5, with D perhaps TRBD1 or TRBD2 (7 bases each). Germline values: CDR1 MNHNY, CDR2 SVGAGI (reference sequence). There are 13 residues in the CDR3. Trimming removed 6 bases at V and 7 bases at J, with 15 bases between.

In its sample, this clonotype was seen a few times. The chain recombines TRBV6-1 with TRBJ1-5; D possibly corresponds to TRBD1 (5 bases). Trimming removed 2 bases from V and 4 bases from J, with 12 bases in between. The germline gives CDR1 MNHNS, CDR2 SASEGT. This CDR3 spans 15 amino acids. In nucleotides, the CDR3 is TGTGCCAGCAGTGAATGGGGGAACAGGAATCAGCCCCAGCATTTT. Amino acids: CASSEWGNRNQPQHF.

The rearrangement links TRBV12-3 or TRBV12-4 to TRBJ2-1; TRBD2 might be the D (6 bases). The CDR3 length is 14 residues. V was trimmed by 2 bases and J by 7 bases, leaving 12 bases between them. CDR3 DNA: TGTGCCAGCAGTTTACGGGAGCTAAGGAATGAGCAGTTCTTC. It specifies CASSLRELRNEQFF.

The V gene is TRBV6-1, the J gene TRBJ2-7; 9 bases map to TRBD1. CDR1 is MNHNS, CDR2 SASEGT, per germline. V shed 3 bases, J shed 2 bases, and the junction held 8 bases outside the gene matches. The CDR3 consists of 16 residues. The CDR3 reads CASSDPGTGRAYEQYF. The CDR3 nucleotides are TGTGCCAGCAGTGACCCGGGGACAGGGAGGGCCTACGAGCAGTACTTC.

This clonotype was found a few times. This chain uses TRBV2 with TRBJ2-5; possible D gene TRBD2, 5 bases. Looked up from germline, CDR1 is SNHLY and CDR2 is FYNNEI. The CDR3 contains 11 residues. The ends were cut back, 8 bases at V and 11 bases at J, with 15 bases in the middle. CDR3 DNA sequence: TGTGCCAGCCGACGTCGTGGGGAGCAGTACTTC. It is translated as CASRRRGEQYF.

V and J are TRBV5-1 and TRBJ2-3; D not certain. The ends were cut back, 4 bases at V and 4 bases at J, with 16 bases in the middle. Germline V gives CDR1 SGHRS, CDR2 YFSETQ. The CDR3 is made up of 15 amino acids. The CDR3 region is CASSPVDRRSDTQYF. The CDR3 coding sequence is TGCGCCAGCAGCCCGGTAGATCGGCGATCAGATACGCAGTATTTT.

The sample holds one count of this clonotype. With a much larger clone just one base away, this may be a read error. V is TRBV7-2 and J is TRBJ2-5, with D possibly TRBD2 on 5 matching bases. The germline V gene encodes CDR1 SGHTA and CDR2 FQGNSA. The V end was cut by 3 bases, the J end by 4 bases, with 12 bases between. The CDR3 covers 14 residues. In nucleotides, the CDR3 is TGTGCCAGCAGCTTGAGTCTAGCACGAGAGACCCAGTACTTC. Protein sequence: CASSLSLARETQYF.